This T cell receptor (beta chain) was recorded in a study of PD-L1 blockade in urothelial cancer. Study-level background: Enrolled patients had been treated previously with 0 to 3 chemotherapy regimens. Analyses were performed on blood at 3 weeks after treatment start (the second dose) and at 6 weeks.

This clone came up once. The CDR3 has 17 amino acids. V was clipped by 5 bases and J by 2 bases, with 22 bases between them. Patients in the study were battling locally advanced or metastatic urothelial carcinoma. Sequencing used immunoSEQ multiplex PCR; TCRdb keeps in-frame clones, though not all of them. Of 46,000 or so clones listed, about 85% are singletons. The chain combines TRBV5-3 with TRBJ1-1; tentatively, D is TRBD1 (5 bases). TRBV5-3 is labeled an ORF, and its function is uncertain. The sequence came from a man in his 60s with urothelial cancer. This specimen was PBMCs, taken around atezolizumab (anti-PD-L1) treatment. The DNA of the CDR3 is TGTGCCAGAAGTGGGGGGGTCGGGATGTTACGAAACACTGAAGCTTTCTTT. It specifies CARSGGVGMLRNTEAFF.